This passage covers 3 T cell receptor beta chains from one sample sequenced in a study of blood T cell repertoires in COVID-19. The protocol was immunoSEQ multiplex PCR, while the TCRdb copy is restricted to in-frame clones and leaves out a portion. In the table there are approximately 76,000 clones, around 90% of which are singletons. Sequenced sample: peripheral blood. The receptors were sampled from a human donor in a cohort sampled during active COVID-19.

The chain couples TRBV7-2 to TRBJ2-3; 7 bases line up with TRBD2. The ends lost 1 base at V and 1 base at J; junction bases unmatched: 8. CDR3 length equals 17 residues. Germline values: CDR1 SGHTA, CDR2 FQGNSA. CDR3 DNA: TGTGCCAGCAGCTTAGTCTTGAAGCGGGGTGGCACAGATACGCAGTATTTT. This codes for CASSLVLKRGGTDTQYF.

The V and J genes are TRBV7-9 and TRBJ1-1; no clear D. V lost 3 bases and J 4 bases, leaving 6 bases between the germline ends. This CDR3 has 12 amino acids. Germline CDR1 reads SEHNR; CDR2 reads FQNEAQ (reference sequence). This CDR3 reads CASSLTGTEAFF. The CDR3 nucleotides read TGTGCCAGCAGCTTGACGGGCACTGAAGCTTTCTTT.

This rearrangement joins TRBV14 to TRBJ1-2, with 7 bases matching TRBD1. This CDR3 has 15 amino acids. Trimming removed 1 base from V and 6 bases from J; junction bases left unmatched: 8. The germline V gene has CDR1 SGHDN and CDR2 FVKESK. CDR3 sequence reads: CASSQVQGGEDGYTF. The CDR3 DNA sequence: TGTGCCAGCAGCCAAGTGCAAGGGGGCGAGGATGGCTACACCTTC. The full variable domain, its missing parts supplied by reference TRBV14 and TRBJ1-2, is EAGVTQFPSHSVIEKGQTVTLRCDPISGHDNLYWYRRVMGKEIKFLLHFVKESKQDESGMPNNRFLAERTGGTYSTLKVQPAELEDSGVYFCASSQVQGGEDGYTFGSGTRLTVV.